This T cell receptor beta chain was identified in a study of blood T cell repertoires in COVID-19. About the research overall: Sources were T cells, B-cell-depleted T cells, or PBMCs; the material itself was cDNA or gDNA.

The CDR3 consists of 14 residues. V shed 4 bases and J 3 bases; nucleotides not matched to a gene: 3. Germline lookup yields CDR1 LGHNA and CDR2 YNFKEQ. Clones were sequenced by immunoSEQ multiplex PCR, and TCRdb holds only the in-frame ones, with some missing. This sample has about 350,000 clones, with 70% to 90% found just once. Seattle's enrolled individuals joined amid active infection and were then monitored longitudinally. Material: peripheral blood. The clonotype was recovered from a woman aged 55-70 years with COVID-19, enrolled during active disease. The genes are TRBV4-2 and TRBJ1-1, with 9 nucleotides matching TRBD1. For the CDR3, the DNA is TGTGCCAGCAGCCTGGGACAGGGAGACACTGAAGCTTTCTTT. Translating gives CASSLGQGDTEAFF.